These 23 T cell receptor beta chains share one sample of origin, sequenced in a study of T cell repertoires in cytomegalovirus infection. TCRdb analysed the reads with MiXCR anew, one entry per CDR3 protein. The sample consists of hundreds of thousands of distinct CDR3 sequences, roughly 24% of them appearing once. Input material: CD8+ T cells from PBMCs. These receptors all stem from a human donor in good health (CMV status not recorded). Some clones in this sample may be carry-over from other donors' samples.

On this clonotype itself: A much larger clone lies one base from this, so it may be a read error. Given the absence of the conserved phenylalanine or tryptophan at the CDR3 end, a read error is likely. This chain connects TRBV7-6 to TRBJ2-3; TRBD2 agrees at 11 bases. This CDR3 comprises 16 residues. Germline CDR1 reads SGHVS; CDR2 reads FNYEAQ. V lost 2 bases to trimming and J lost 1 base; unmatched junction nucleotides: 2. The CDR3 nucleotides read TGTGCCAGCAGCTTATTTAGCGGGGGGGGCACAGATACGCAGTATTAT. This gives the protein CASSLFSGGGTDTQYY.

This clonotype was detected many times. This chain joins TRBV7-9 and TRBJ1-1; 7 positions match TRBD1. Germline V gene lookup returns CDR1 SEHNR and CDR2 FQNEAQ (reference sequence). The CDR3 is 13 amino acids. V was pared by 5 bases and J by 6 bases, with 6 bases of the junction left unmatched. DNA for the CDR3: TGTGCCAGCAGCGAGACAGGGTTGCCTGAAGCTTTCTTT. As protein: CASSETGLPEAFF. Full variable domain (remainder filled in from reference TRBV7-9 and TRBJ1-1): DTGVSQNPRHKITKRGQNVTFRCDPISEHNRLYWYRQTLGQGPEFLTYFQNEAQLEKSRLLSDRFSAERPKGSFSTLEIQRTEQGDSAMYLCASSETGLPEAFFGQGTRLTVV.

The V gene is TRBV12-3 or TRBV12-4, the J gene TRBJ2-3; the D gene is possibly TRBD2 (5 bases). The CDR3 is made up of 15 amino acids. V was trimmed by 7 bases and J by 3 bases, leaving 17 bases between them. CDR3 in DNA: TGTGCCAGCACCTCGGTCGGGGATGGGACAGATACGCAGTATTTT. Protein sequence: CASTSVGDGTDTQYF.

This clonotype appeared a few times. This chain uses TRBV25-1 with TRBJ2-3; tentatively, D is TRBD2 (6 bases). The CDR3 is 13 residues long. V lost 4 bases and J 4 bases, leaving 9 bases between the germline ends. CDR1 MGHDK and CDR2 SYGVNS come from the germline V gene. Here the CDR3 DNA reads TGTGCCAGCAGTGTGCGGGGTTCAGATACGCAGTATTTT. It specifies CASSVRGSDTQYF.

The CDR3 DNA follows: TGTGCCAGCAGTTTCTCAACTGGGACTAGGGAGGGGTACTGGGTCCCAGATACGCAGTATTTT. Translating it yields CASSFSTGTREGYWVPDTQYF. The chain has TRBV6-8 and TRBJ2-3, with TRBD2 matching over 8 bases. Losses at the gene ends were 4 bases for V and 4 bases for J; bases not matched to a gene: 25. The CDR3 is made up of 21 amino acids. The germline V gene has CDR1 MNHGY and CDR2 SAAAGT.

This clonotype came up many times. The V gene is TRBV7-8, the J gene TRBJ2-7, with D uncertain. This CDR3 has 11 residues. Germline CDR1 reads SGHVS; CDR2 reads FQNEAQ. V was shortened by 2 bases and J by 5 bases, with 4 bases between the two germline ends. The CDR3: CASSLLDEQYF. The CDR3 nucleotides read TGTGCCAGCAGCTTATTGGACGAGCAGTACTTC.

The chain is built from TRBV2 and TRBJ2-7, with 9 bases lining up with TRBD1. V dropped 5 bases and J dropped 3; count of bases not matched to a gene: 5. The CDR3 is 14 residues long. CDR1 is SNHLY, CDR2 FYNNEI, per germline. The CDR3, as DNA: TGTGCCAGCAGTCAGACAGGGGGAAGCTACGAGCAGTACTTC. Its translation is CASSQTGGSYEQYF. The complete variable domain, with remaining parts taken from reference TRBV2 and TRBJ2-7, reads EPEVTQTPSHQVTQMGQEVILRCVPISNHLYFYWYRQILGQKVEFLVSFYNNEISEKSEIFDDQFSVERPDGSNFTLKIRSTKLEDSAMYFCASSQTGGSYEQYFGPGTRLTVT.

The rearrangement joins TRBV9 to TRBJ2-1; 7 nucleotides agree with TRBD1. This CDR3 spans 14 amino acids. Germline assignment: CDR1 SGDLS and CDR2 YYNGEE. V shed 4 bases and J 4 bases; nucleotides not matched to a gene: 5. Here the CDR3 reads CASSTGQAYNEQFF. CDR3 DNA sequence: TGTGCCAGCAGCACAGGACAGGCGTACAATGAGCAGTTCTTC.

This clonotype has a handful of counts. CDR3 sequence: CATSDSGQEGAQPQHF. In nucleotides, the CDR3 is TGTGCCACCAGTGATTCCGGACAGGAAGGCGCTCAGCCCCAGCATTTT. The chain employs TRBV24-1 and TRBJ1-5, with 7 bases matching TRBD1. CDR1 is KGHDR and CDR2 is SFDVKD in the germline V gene. This CDR3 is 16 amino acids long. With 2 bases clipped from V and 6 bases from J, the junction kept 9 bases outside the gene matches.

The chain combines TRBV7-9 with TRBJ2-5; D might be TRBD1 (5 bases). Germline V CDR1 and CDR2: SEHNR, FQNEAQ (reference sequence). V lost 5 bases and J lost 1, with 26 bases in between. This CDR3 is built from 19 residues. CDR3 region: CASSAPRETAFLGQETQYF. The DNA for the CDR3 is TGTGCCAGCAGCGCCCCCCGCGAGACAGCTTTCTTAGGCCAAGAGACCCAGTACTTC.

This chain joins TRBV20-1 and TRBJ2-7; 8 nucleotides line up with TRBD1. Germline V gene lookup returns CDR1 DFQATT and CDR2 SNEGSKA (reference sequence). The CDR3 covers 13 residues. Unmatched junction bases numbered 6, after V lost 6 bases and J lost 2 bases. Written as DNA, the CDR3 is TGCAGTGCCTGGGACAGGATTACCTACGAGCAGTACTTC. This gives the protein CSAWDRITYEQYF.

J is TRBJ1-1 and V is TRBV7-2; 7 bases line up with TRBD1. The CDR3 covers 16 residues. CDR1 is SGHTA and CDR2 is FQGNSA in the germline V gene. Trimming at V came to 5 bases and at J to 3 bases, leaving 12 bases not matched to a gene. CDR3: CASSPGQRRFDTEAFF. The CDR3 DNA sequence: TGTGCCAGCAGCCCGGGACAGCGGCGCTTTGACACTGAAGCTTTCTTT.

In its sample, this clonotype was seen once. It may be a read error: a sequence one base away is much more abundant. The J gene is TRBJ2-1, the V gene TRBV6-5; TRBD2 matches at 8 bases. CDR3 length equals 14 residues. The germline V gene encodes CDR1 MNHEY and CDR2 SVGAGI. CDR3 loop: CASSYGLAGNEPFF. CDR3 DNA sequence: TGTGCCAGCAGTTACGGACTAGCAGGCAATGAGCCGTTCTTC.

The chain is built from TRBV2 and TRBJ2-7; maybe TRBD2 (6 bases). The germline CDR1 and CDR2 sequences are SNHLY and FYNNEI. V was cut by 6 bases and J by 4 bases, with 10 bases left in between. This CDR3 contains 12 residues. The CDR3 loop reads CASRGTRYEQYV. DNA of the CDR3: TGTGCCAGCAGGGGGACTCGGTACGAGCAGTACGTC.

The chain is built from TRBV7-9 and TRBJ1-2, with a tentative D call TRBD1 (5 bases). The CDR3 is made up of 13 amino acids. In germline, CDR1 is SEHNR, CDR2 FQNEAQ (reference sequence). V was cut by 7 bases and J by 4 bases, with 13 bases left in between. DNA of the CDR3: TGTGCCAGCACCACGGGGGGTACCTATGGCTACACCTTC. This encodes CASTTGGTYGYTF.

This clonotype appeared a few times. The genes are TRBV7-9 and TRBJ1-2; D gene uncertain. V dropped 5 bases and J dropped 0 bases, with 16 bases sitting between them. The germline V gene encodes CDR1 SEHNR and CDR2 FQNEAQ (reference sequence). The CDR3 sequence is 16 residues long. CDR3 in DNA: TGTGCCAGCAGCCAAAACACCGGTGCGGCTAACTATGGCTACACCTTC. Residues: CASSQNTGAANYGYTF.

J is TRBJ2-7 and V is TRBV14, with D uncertain. Trimming pared 5 bases from V and 1 base from J, leaving 15 bases between. Looked up from germline, CDR1 is SGHDN and CDR2 is FVKESK. CDR3 size: 15 residues. CDR3 in amino acids: CASSSMMGKSYEQYF. Written as DNA, the CDR3 is TGTGCCAGCAGCTCCATGATGGGAAAGTCCTACGAGCAGTACTTC. The full variable domain, its missing parts supplied by reference TRBV14 and TRBJ2-7, is EAGVTQFPSHSVIEKGQTVTLRCDPISGHDNLYWYRRVMGKEIKFLLHFVKESKQDESGMPNNRFLAERTGGTYSTLKVQPAELEDSGVYFCASSSMMGKSYEQYFGPGTRLTVT.

The chain employs TRBV13 and TRBJ2-4, with 7 bases matching TRBD1. This CDR3 contains 16 residues. After removal of 5 bases from V and 8 bases from J, the junction contained 15 bases not matched to a gene. Germline CDR1 PRHDT, CDR2 FYEKMQ (reference sequence). The CDR3 loop is CASSPRMTGTADIQYF. DNA of the CDR3: TGTGCCAGCAGCCCGAGGATGACCGGGACAGCTGACATTCAGTACTTC.

There are many counts of this clonotype. The chain is built from TRBV10-3 and TRBJ2-1; 11 positions match TRBD1. Germline CDR1 reads ENHRY; CDR2 reads SYGVKD. V lost 0 bases to trimming and J lost 6 bases; unmatched junction nucleotides: 7. This CDR3 comprises 17 residues. For the CDR3, the DNA is TGTGCCATCAGTGAGTCCCTAGGACAGGGGGCAGTCAATGAGCAGTTCTTC. It codes for CAISESLGQGAVNEQFF.

V gene TRBV20-1 combines with J gene TRBJ1-1; no reliable D call. Germline V gene data show CDR1 as DFQATT and CDR2 as SNEGSKA (reference sequence). The CDR3 is 10 amino acids. V was shortened by 3 bases and J by 12 bases, with 11 bases between the two germline ends. The CDR3 here is CSARRSSTFF. DNA for the CDR3: TGCAGTGCTAGGCGGTCAAGTACTTTCTTT.

This clonotype appeared a few times. The chain is built from TRBV7-6 and TRBJ2-4; D possibly matches TRBD1 or TRBD2 (6 bases each). The CDR3 is 12 amino acids. V gave up 6 bases and J gave up 10 bases, with 13 bases separating them. Germline V gives CDR1 SGHVS, CDR2 FNYEAQ. As DNA, the CDR3 is TGTGCCAGCAGTCCCGGGGGCGCTATTCAGTACTTC. Translation gives CASSPGGAIQYF.

This clonotype was detected a few times. The chain employs TRBV14 and TRBJ1-2; D is unresolved. The CDR3 is made up of 16 amino acids. The V gene's germline CDR1 is SGHDN and CDR2 FVKESK. V dropped 0 bases and J dropped 8 bases, with 19 bases sitting between them. CDR3 nucleotide sequence: TGTGCCAGCAGCCAAGAAGGTGTGGGCCTGTTCTGGGGCTACACCTTC. Encoded protein: CASSQEGVGLFWGYTF.

The V gene is TRBV5-6, the J gene TRBJ2-1; tentative D call: TRBD1 (5 bases). CDR3 length: 14 amino acids. V was trimmed by 0 bases and J by 7 bases, leaving 11 bases between them. The germline V gene encodes CDR1 SGHDT and CDR2 YYEEEE. CDR3 sequence: CASSLGIGDNEQFF. The CDR3 DNA is TGTGCCAGCAGCTTGGGGATAGGGGATAATGAGCAGTTCTTC.